This T cell receptor beta chain is drawn from a study of T cell clonotyping in hematopoietic cell transplantation. Study conclusions and caveats: After transplant, recipient diversity fell while pathologically expanded clonotypes grew through day 180. No sorting was done, leaving CD4 and CD8 contributions mixed.

Produced via immunoSEQ multiplex PCR; TCRdb's table is partial and in-frame only. The top ten hold roughly 4.3% of the sample, which has about 15,000 clones, roughly 85% seen once. Comments on this clone: Its antigen is not known.

The sample taken for sequencing was peripheral blood mononuclear cells. The TCR comes from a middle-aged woman in good health. Some clones in this sample may be carry-over from other donors' samples.

Here the CDR3 reads CASTRGLGADTQYF. DNA of the CDR3: TGTGCCAGCACCCGAGGACTAGGGGCAGATACGCAGTATTTT. The rearrangement joins TRBV6-5 to TRBJ2-3, with TRBD2 matching 7 bases. Germline V gives CDR1 MNHEY, CDR2 SVGAGI. The CDR3 contains 14 residues. J gave up 4 bases and V 7 bases, and 8 bases lay outside the gene matches.